The count of the clone carrying this T cell receptor beta chain is one. Its antigen is unidentified. Generated by immunoSEQ multiplex PCR, the TCRdb table keeps only in-frame clones and is missing some. The sample contains some 580,000 clones, about 97% of which appear only once. The study drew all its donors from Caucasian adults living in Nashville, Tennessee. This record belongs to a study of shared clonotypes between healthy human individuals. Study-wide findings and caveats: In the sorted subsets, rarefaction showed sequencing was incomplete despite large depth.

Per germline, CDR1 SGHTA and CDR2 FQGNSA. V dropped 4 bases and J dropped 6 bases, with 16 bases sitting between them. The length of the CDR3 is 14 residues. This rearrangement joins TRBV7-2 to TRBJ2-7; tentatively, D is TRBD1 (7 bases). The TCR sequence derives from a woman between 25 and 40 years old in good health. Sequencing was carried out using naive CD4+ T cells sorted from blood. The subset denotes: CD45RA+ positively selected. This chain's CDR3 is CASSSGQPGGEQYF. The CDR3 coding sequence is TGTGCCAGCAGCTCGGGACAGCCCGGGGGCGAGCAGTACTTC.